This T cell receptor (beta chain) stems from a study of blood T cells in healthy people across ages. Study conclusions and caveats: In long-lived donors, naive CD4+ cell counts and diversity exceeded those of aged donors.

This clonotype was seen more than once but under ten times. As yet, its antigen is unknown. Researchers isolated at least 7 million PBMCs per sample. The authors ran a second PCR of 7 to 11 cycles using a sample-barcoded 5' primer and a J-beta primer mix. A template-switch adaptor that had 12 random nucleotides put a tag on each cDNA molecule. TCRdb re-called the 5' RACE reads with MiXCR, one entry per CDR3 protein. The table includes approximately 730,000 distinct CDR3 sequences, around half detected once. Germline V lookup: CDR1 SGHTA, CDR2 FQGNSA. The CDR3 has 12 amino acids. Trimming shortened V by 5 bases and J by 6 bases, and 9 bases separated the two germline ends.

The chain links TRBV7-2 to TRBJ2-3; D gene unclear. The source material was blood. The TCR was taken from an older man in good health. CDR3: CASSPVSDTQYF. The CDR3 DNA follows: TGTGCCAGCAGCCCGGTTTCCGATACGCAGTATTTT.